These T cell receptor beta chains were read from a single sample in a study of regulatory and conventional T cells in RAG deficiency. Measured with immunoSEQ multiplex PCR; TCRdb has only the in-frame clones, and not every one. The data hold about 20,000 clones, with approximately 86% observed a single time. These data were also reused for a study on regulatory T cells.

Sequenced material: Tregs sorted from blood. These receptor sequences come from a human donor in good health. The CDR3 runs from the conserved cysteine through the conserved F or W. A D gene is named only where the DNA matches it firmly. For some rows the clone size is stated as once, few or many, or as a class when expanded; others skip it.

TRBV4-1	NA	NA	TRBJ2-4	TGCGCCAGCAGCCAAGATTCGCCCCGACCGGGCAAAAACATTCAGTACTTC	CASSQDSPRPGKNIQYF
TRBV5-1	NA	NA	TRBJ1-2	TGCGCCAGCAGCTTGGGTTATCGCGTCAGTAACTATGGCTACACCTTC	CASSLGYRVSNYGYTF
TRBV19	NA	NA	TRBJ1-1	TGTGCCAGTAGTATAGAGTTCGGGCTACAAGATAACACTGAAGCTTTCTTT	CASSIEFGLQDNTEAFF
TRBV7-9	NA	TRBD1	TRBJ2-1	TGTGCCAGCAGCTTAGATGCAGGGGGCATCTCCTACAATGAGCAGTTCTTC	CASSLDAGGISYNEQFF
TRBV7-3	NA	NA	TRBJ1-2	TGTGCCAGCAGCCCACGCCGCTATGGCTACACCTTC	CASSPRRYGYTF
TRBV29-1	once	NA	TRBJ2-7	TGCAGCGTTGATGGGGGGATCGGAGGGATCTCCTACGAGCAGTACTTC	CSVDGGIGGISYEQYF
TRBV6-6	NA	TRBD2	TRBJ2-7	TGTGCCAGCAGTGGACTAGGCTACGAGCAGTACTTC	CASSGLGYEQYF
TRBV29-1	NA	NA	TRBJ1-4	TGCAGCGTTGTCCTACTGGGGGGAAAACTGTTTTTT	CSVVLLGGKLFF
TRBV5-1	once	NA	TRBJ2-5	TGCGCCAGCAGCTTGGAAGGCTCTAGGCTGGAGACCCAGTACTTC	CASSLEGSRLETQYF
TRBV23-1	NA	NA	TRBJ1-5	TGCGCCAGCAGTCCTGAACTGCCACGCGGTTTTCCGTGGAATCAGCCCCAGCATTTT	CASSPELPRGFPWNQPQHF
TRBV6-5	NA	NA	TRBJ2-1	TGTGCCAGCAGTTACAGGGAAAGAATACAGGATGAGCAGTTCTTC	CASSYRERIQDEQFF
TRBV19	NA	TRBD1	TRBJ2-7	TGTGCCAGCCGAACCGGGACAGGGACCTACGAGCAGTACTTC	CASRTGTGTYEQYF
TRBV4-1	NA	NA	TRBJ1-6	TGCGCCAGCAGCCAAGACCCTACAGGGTTTGCCTATAATTCACCCCTCCACTTT	CASSQDPTGFAYNSPLHF
TRBV18	NA	TRBD2	TRBJ2-2	TGTGCCAGCTCACCCAGGACTAGCGCGAACACCGGGGAGCTGTTTTTT	CASSPRTSANTGELFF
TRBV9	NA	NA	TRBJ1-2	TGTGCCAGCACAAAGGGCAGGATGACAAGGGGCTCCTACTATGGCTACACCTTC	CASTKGRMTRGSYYGYTF
TRBV25-1	NA	NA	TRBJ1-2	TGTGCCAGTCAGGGGTTTGTCTATGGCTACACCTTC	CASQGFVYGYTF
TRBV28	NA	NA	TRBJ1-2	TGTGCCAGCAGTTTATCGGGGGTACTCTATGGCTACACCTTC	CASSLSGVLYGYTF
TRBV18	NA	TRBD1	TRBJ1-3	TGTGCCAGCTCACCGAGGGACAGTGGAAACACCATATATTTT	CASSPRDSGNTIYF
TRBV5-6	NA	TRBD1	TRBJ2-7	TGTGCCAGCAGCTTGAGGACAGGGGGGTCCCCCTACGAGCAGTACTTC	CASSLRTGGSPYEQYF
TRBV5-8	few	NA	TRBJ1-4	TGTGCCAGCAGCTGGGGGCCGCGGTTTGGGGAGGAAAAACTGTTTTTT	CASSWGPRFGEEKLFF
TRBV9	NA	NA	TRBJ1-1	TGTGCCAGCAGCGTAGGACAGATGAACACTGAAGCTTTCTTT	CASSVGQMNTEAFF
TRBV6-1	few	NA	TRBJ2-7	TGTGCCAGCAGTGAAGCCCAGCAGAAAACCTACGAGCAGTACTTC	CASSEAQQKTYEQYF
TRBV7-6	NA	NA	TRBJ2-5	TGTGCCAGCAGGGTTCGAGAGACCCAGTACTTC	CASRVRETQYF
TRBV12-5	NA	NA	TRBJ1-2	TGTGCTAGTGGTTTGGTACCGGGGAGTGGCTACACCTTC	CASGLVPGSGYTF
TRBV7-8	NA	NA	TRBJ1-1	TGTGCCAGCAGCTTAGGAGGAGGCGAAGCTTTCTTT	CASSLGGGEAFF
TRBV6-5	NA	TRBD1	TRBJ2-5	TGTGCCAGCACCCTCGACAGGGGTGGAGAGACCCAGTACTTC	CASTLDRGGETQYF
TRBV19	NA	TRBD1	TRBJ1-6	TGTGCCAGTAGTATAGTTGGGACAGGGAATTCACCCCTCCACTTT	CASSIVGTGNSPLHF
TRBV11-3	NA	NA	TRBJ1-6	TGTGCCAGCAGCACGGACGGTCGGACGCCCCTCCACTTT	CASSTDGRTPLHF
TRBV19	NA	NA	TRBJ1-5	TGTGCCAGTAGAAAATATAGCAATCAGCCCCAGCATTTT	CASRKYSNQPQHF
TRBV5-1	NA	NA	TRBJ1-3	TGCGCCAGCAGCTTGGCCTGGAAGAACTCTGGAAACACCATATATTTT	CASSLAWKNSGNTIYF
TRBV9	NA	TRBD1	TRBJ1-1	TGTGCCAGCAGCGTAGGCCAGGGGGGACGGATGAACACTGAAGCTTTCTTT	CASSVGQGGRMNTEAFF
TRBV6-6	NA	NA	TRBJ2-7	TGTGCCAGCAGTTACTCTAGGGTCTCCTACGAGCAGTACTTC	CASSYSRVSYEQYF
TRBV4-1	NA	TRBD2	TRBJ2-3	TGCGCCAGCAGCCAACCCTCTAGCGGGGCTAGCACAGATACGCAGTATTTT	CASSQPSSGASTDTQYF
TRBV11-1	NA	NA	TRBJ2-5	TGTGCCAGTTCGAACTACAGGCGCGAAGAGACCCAGTACTTC	CASSNYRREETQYF
TRBV2	NA	TRBD2	TRBJ2-3	TGTGCCAGCAGAGTACTAGCGGGGGCAGGAGATACGCAGTATTTT	CASRVLAGAGDTQYF
TRBV5-8	NA	TRBD1	TRBJ2-5	TGTGCCAGCAGCTCGGGGACAGGGGATTTGGGAGAGACCCAGTACTTC	CASSSGTGDLGETQYF
TRBV4-2	NA	TRBD2	TRBJ2-1	TGTGCCAGCAGCCAAGGACTAGCGGCCTACAATGAGCAGTTCTTC	CASSQGLAAYNEQFF
TRBV27	NA	NA	TRBJ2-7	TGTGCCAGCAGCGAAGGGACACCGGTCTTCTACGAGCAGTACTTC	CASSEGTPVFYEQYF
TRBV23-1	NA	NA	TRBJ1-2	TGCGCCAGCAGTTTGGGGGGGGATACAAACTATGGCTACACCTTC	CASSLGGDTNYGYTF
TRBV14	NA	NA	TRBJ1-1	TGTGCCAGCAGCCAAGAAGGGGCGCGTGGCACTGAAGCTTTCTTT	CASSQEGARGTEAFF